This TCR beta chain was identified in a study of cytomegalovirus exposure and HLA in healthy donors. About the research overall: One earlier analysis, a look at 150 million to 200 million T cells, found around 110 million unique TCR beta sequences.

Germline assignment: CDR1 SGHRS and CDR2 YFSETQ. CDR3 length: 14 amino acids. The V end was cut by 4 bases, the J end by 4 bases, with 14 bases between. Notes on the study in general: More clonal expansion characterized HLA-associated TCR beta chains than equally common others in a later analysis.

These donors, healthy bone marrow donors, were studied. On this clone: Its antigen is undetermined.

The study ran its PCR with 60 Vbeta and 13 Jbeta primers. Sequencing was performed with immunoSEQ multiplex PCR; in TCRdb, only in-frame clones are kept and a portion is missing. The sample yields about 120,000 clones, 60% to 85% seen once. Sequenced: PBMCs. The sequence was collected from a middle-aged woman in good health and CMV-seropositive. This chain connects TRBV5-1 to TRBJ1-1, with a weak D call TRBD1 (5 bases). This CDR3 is CASSPTEHFTEAFF. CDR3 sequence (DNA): TGCGCCAGCAGCCCGACAGAGCACTTCACTGAAGCTTTCTTT.